One and the same sample provided the 21 T cell receptor beta chains below, sequenced in a study of siplizumab effects on memory and regulatory T cells (dated by TCRdb to about 2019). Library method: the immunoSEQ multiplex PCR assay. This immuneACCESS table, as held by TCRdb, lists in-frame sequences with V and J called but not all clones. Of the missing ones, under half trace to an unresolved V gene in checked studies; the others have no known cause. The sample table lists approximately 46,000 clones, 93% of them with a count of one. The ten largest account for about 15% of the sample. The source material was CD8+ T cells sorted from blood. The receptor source for this set is a human donor in good health.

This sequence joins TRBV4-1 and TRBJ2-4; D not resolved. The germline CDR1 and CDR2 sequences are MGHRA and YSYEKL. Trimming removed 1 base from V and 7 bases from J, with 5 bases in between. The CDR3 loop spans 12 amino acids. CDR3 protein: CASSQVGNIQYF. The DNA of the CDR3 is TGCGCCAGCAGCCAAGTGGGTAACATTCAGTACTTC.

The chain is built from TRBV6-4 and TRBJ2-1; 11 nucleotides line up with TRBD2. CDR1 and CDR2 (germline): MRHNA, SNTAGT. Trimming removed 8 bases from V and 7 bases from J; junction bases left unmatched: 10. This CDR3 is built from 15 residues. The CDR3 nucleotides read TGTGCCAGCCAAAAACTAGCGGGAGATCGAAATGAGCAGTTCTTC. This codes for CASQKLAGDRNEQFF.

The rearrangement joins TRBV7-3 to TRBJ1-1; D gene unclear. CDR1 is SGHTA, CDR2 FQGTGA, per germline. The CDR3 has 11 amino acids. Trimming cost V 5 bases and J 11 bases, with 12 bases left between them. CDR3 nucleotide sequence: TGTGCCAGCAGCCCACGTCGGACGGCTTTCTTT. It codes for CASSPRRTAFF.

The chain recombines TRBV9 with TRBJ2-5; TRBD2 agrees at 10 bases. V gave up 2 bases and J gave up 4 bases; unmatched junction bases: 11. The CDR3 runs 17 residues. Germline V gives CDR1 SGDLS, CDR2 YYNGEE. Here the CDR3 reads CASSVAGLARSRETQYF. The CDR3 nucleotides are TGTGCCAGCAGCGTGGCGGGACTAGCGCGGAGTAGAGAGACCCAGTACTTC.

The rearrangement uses TRBV4-1 and TRBJ1-5, with D possibly TRBD1 on 6 matching bases. The CDR3 is 13 amino acids. The ends were cut back, 1 base at V and 5 bases at J, with 6 bases in the middle. Germline V lookup: CDR1 MGHRA, CDR2 YSYEKL. As DNA, the CDR3 is TGCGCCAGCAGCCAAGGGACAGATCAGCCCCAGCATTTT. This translates into CASSQGTDQPQHF.

The chain couples TRBV6-1 to TRBJ2-1; D possibly uses TRBD1 or TRBD2 (6 bases each). V lost 0 bases, J lost 7 bases, and 13 bases lay in between. The CDR3 has 15 residues. The germline V gene has CDR1 MNHNS and CDR2 SASEGT. The CDR3 nucleotides are TGTGCCAGCAGTGAAGCAAGGGGGGTGGGGAATGAGCAGTTCTTC. This translates into CASSEARGVGNEQFF.

This clone is termed medium-sized. This rearrangement joins TRBV4-2 to TRBJ2-6, with unresolved D. Germline values: CDR1 LGHNA, CDR2 YNFKEQ. V was pared by 0 bases and J by 0 bases, with 3 bases between. CDR3 length: 15 amino acids. The CDR3: CASSQDNSGANVLTF. The CDR3 DNA reads TGTGCCAGCAGCCAAGACAACTCTGGGGCCAACGTCCTGACTTTC.

The chain carries TRBV10-1 and TRBJ2-1; no definite D call. Germline loops: CDR1 WNHNN, CDR2 SYGVQD (reference sequence). The CDR3 contains 14 residues. V was trimmed by 0 bases and J by 8 bases, leaving 11 bases between them. CDR3 residues: CASSESTGLDEQFF. The CDR3 DNA reads as TGCGCCAGCAGTGAGTCGACCGGGTTGGATGAGCAGTTCTTC.

This chain uses TRBV7-6 with TRBJ2-5; D remains ambiguous. Trimming shortened V by 8 bases and J by 5 bases, and 9 bases separated the two germline ends. The CDR3 totals 11 residues. Germline V CDR1 and CDR2: SGHVS, FNYEAQ. Here the CDR3 DNA reads TGTGCCAGCGCCCTAGGGGAGACCCAGTACTTC. Residues: CASALGETQYF. Drawing the rest from reference TRBV7-6 and TRBJ2-5, the complete variable domain is GAGVSQSPRYKVTKRGQDVALRCDPISGHVSLYWYRQALGQGPEFLTYFNYEAQQDKSGLPNDRFSAERPEGSISTLTIQRTEQRDSAMYRCASALGETQYFGPGTRLLVL.

The V and J genes are TRBV18 and TRBJ2-3; tentatively, D is TRBD2 (5 bases). This CDR3 is built from 18 residues. Trimming pared 3 bases from V and 2 bases from J, leaving 21 bases between. Germline V CDR1 and CDR2: KGHSH, LQKENI. The CDR3 DNA sequence: TGTGCCAGCTCACCCCCGGTAGTTGGAGCGGACCCCACAGATACGCAGTATTTT. Its translation: CASSPPVVGADPTDTQYF.

The rearrangement joins TRBV6-1 to TRBJ1-5, with D possibly matching TRBD1 (6 bases). The CDR3 length is 14 residues. Trimming removed 6 bases from V and 6 bases from J, with 15 bases in between. Per the germline V gene, CDR1 is MNHNS and CDR2 is SASEGT. This chain's CDR3 is CASRYRVGRQPQHF. For the CDR3, the DNA is TGTGCCAGCAGGTACAGGGTTGGTCGTCAGCCCCAGCATTTT.

Only one count was recorded for this clone. The chain joins TRBV4-1 to TRBJ2-7, with D tentatively TRBD2 (6 bases). Trimming left V 0 bases short and J 2 bases short, with 17 bases between. Germline V gene data show CDR1 as MGHRA and CDR2 as YSYEKL. The CDR3 is 17 amino acids. The DNA of the CDR3 is TGCGCCAGCAGCCAAGACGATTCGGCTAGCGAGCCCTACGAGCAGTACTTC. Translating gives CASSQDDSASEPYEQYF.

The genes are TRBV29-1 and TRBJ2-7, with TRBD1 as a possible D gene (5 bases). Germline loops: CDR1 SQVTM, CDR2 ANQGSEA. The CDR3 is made up of 14 amino acids. Trimming took off 4 bases at V and 5 bases at J, with 18 bases between the two ends. This CDR3 is CSVGSRVSENEQYF. The CDR3 DNA reads TGCAGCGTTGGATCCAGGGTTTCGGAAAACGAGCAGTACTTC.

The chain links TRBV28 to TRBJ2-7; 8 bases align to TRBD2. The CDR3 contains 14 residues. The V and J ends lost 6 bases and 3 bases, in that order; junction bases with no gene match: 7. Germline V gene data show CDR1 as MDHEN and CDR2 as SYDVKM. CDR3 in amino acids: CASSELAELYEQYF. DNA for the CDR3: TGTGCCAGCAGCGAACTAGCGGAGCTCTACGAGCAGTACTTC.

The V and J genes are TRBV19 and TRBJ2-2, with TRBD1 matching over 11 bases. There are 16 residues in the CDR3. Per germline, CDR1 LNHDA and CDR2 SQIVND (reference sequence). J gave up 7 bases and V 4 bases, and 8 bases lay outside the gene matches. CDR3 loop: CASSTVGTGGVGELFF. The CDR3 region has the DNA TGTGCCAGTAGTACCGTTGGGACAGGGGGTGTCGGGGAGCTGTTTTTT.

The chain links TRBV11-3 to TRBJ2-7; TRBD1 might be the D (5 bases). The CDR3 spans 14 residues. Trimming cost V 1 base and J 3 bases, with 10 bases left between them. Germline V gene sequence: CDR1 SGHNT, CDR2 YENEEA. Written as DNA, the CDR3 is TGTGCCAGCAGCTTAGGGGGCGCCGTCTACGAGCAGTACTTC. As protein: CASSLGGAVYEQYF. The full variable domain, completed using reference TRBV11-3 and TRBJ2-7, is EAGVVQSPRYKIIEKKQPVAFWCNPISGHNTLYWYLQNLGQGPELLIRYENEEAVDDSQLPKDRFSAERLKGVDSTLKIQPAELGDSAVYLCASSLGGAVYEQYFGPGTRLTVT.

The CDR3 sequence: CASSEFAVGSYNEQFF. The CDR3 bases are TGTGCCAGCAGTGAATTTGCGGTAGGCTCCTACAATGAGCAGTTCTTC. J is TRBJ2-1 and V is TRBV2; D not resolved. Trimming removed 2 bases at V and 0 bases at J, with 11 bases between. CDR1 SNHLY and CDR2 FYNNEI come from the germline V gene. This CDR3 spans 16 amino acids.

This clone appeared a single time. V gene TRBV27 combines with J gene TRBJ1-2; no clear D. The germline V gene has CDR1 MNHEY and CDR2 SMNVEV (reference sequence). V was cut by 5 bases and J by 8 bases, with 18 bases left in between. The CDR3 contains 14 residues. In nucleotides, the CDR3 is TGTGCCAGCAGTATGGGTCTTGGCTGGGGAGGCTACACCTTC. Translating gives CASSMGLGWGGYTF.

The chain uses TRBV19 and TRBJ2-7; 8 bases line up with TRBD1. The germline gives CDR1 LNHDA, CDR2 SQIVND (reference sequence). This CDR3 spans 14 amino acids. The J segment lost 2 bases and the V segment lost 4 bases, leaving 4 bases of the junction unmatched. The CDR3 is CASSKGTGPYEQYF. In nucleotides, the CDR3 is TGTGCCAGTAGTAAAGGGACAGGCCCCTACGAGCAGTACTTC. The full variable domain, in which reference TRBV19 and TRBJ2-7 provide the parts outside the CDR3, is DGGITQSPKYLFRKEGQNVTLSCEQNLNHDAMYWYRQDPGQGLRLIYYSQIVNDFQKGDIAEGYSVSREKKESFPLTVTSAQKNPTAFYLCASSKGTGPYEQYFGPGTRLTVT.

This chain uses TRBV28 with TRBJ2-7; no clear D. V lost 5 bases and J 7 bases, leaving 9 bases between the germline ends. CDR1 and CDR2 from the germline V gene are MDHEN and SYDVKM. This CDR3 spans 11 amino acids. CDR3 nucleotides: TGTGCCAGCAGTCGCAATGAGGAGCAGTACTTC. Protein product: CASSRNEEQYF.

The chain combines TRBV15 with TRBJ2-2, with D possibly TRBD1 on 6 matching bases. There are 16 residues in the CDR3. The V end was cut by 5 bases, the J end by 0 bases, with 13 bases between. The germline V gene encodes CDR1 LNHNV and CDR2 YYDKDF (reference sequence). The CDR3: CATSGQDRPNTGELFF. CDR3 sequence (DNA): TGTGCCACCAGCGGACAAGACAGGCCGAACACCGGGGAGCTGTTTTTT.